The next 26 T cell receptor beta chains were all read from a single sample in a study of tissue T cells after allogeneic stem cell transplantation. Sequencing was performed with immunoSEQ multiplex PCR; in TCRdb, only in-frame clones are kept and a portion is missing. The table shows about 20,000 clones, with roughly 72% occurring only once. Sequenced: spleen. The source is a female BALB/c mouse in good health. The mouse line has the MHC haplotype H2-d.

The count of this clone is one. Gene names and germline refer to mouse. The CDR3: CASSDGKNQDTQYF. The DNA read from the CDR3 is TGTGCCAGCAGTGATGGCAAAAACCAAGACACCCAGTAC. V gene TRBV13-1 combines with J gene TRBJ2-5; D not resolved. The CDR3 end falls 1 residue outside the read, so it is completed with the germline J gene. The CDR3 is 14 residues long. Germline V gives CDR1 NSHNY, CDR2 SYGAGN. V was shortened by 0 bases and J by 0 bases, with 5 bases between the two germline ends.

In the case of this clone: Gene names are mouse gene names. The sequence runs out 1 residue before the end of the CDR3; the remainder is reconstructed from the germline J gene. The chain recombines TRBV13-2 with TRBJ2-7, with 8 positions matching TRBD1. CDR1 and CDR2 from the germline V gene are NNHNN and SYGAGS (reference sequence). This CDR3 is 13 amino acids long. V lost 7 bases and J lost 0; bases outside the gene matches: 3. The CDR3 is CASRDRSSYEQYF. CDR3 DNA (partial): TGTGCCAGCAGGGACAGGAGCTCCTATGAACAGTAC.

As regards this clone: The gene names here belong to mouse. Read data end 1 residue before the CDR3 end; the end is taken from the germline J gene. The rearrangement links TRBV13-3 to TRBJ1-3; 7 nucleotides agree with TRBD1. Trimming took 1 base from V and 2 from J; bases not matched to a gene: 0. Germline V gives CDR1 NNHDY, CDR2 SYVADS. This CDR3 comprises 14 residues. The DNA read from the CDR3 is TGTGCCAGCAGTGATACAGGGGCTGGAAATACGCTCTAT. Translation: CASSDTGAGNTLY. The CDR3 reads in full as CASSDTGAGNTLYF. The full variable domain, in which reference TRBV13-3 and TRBJ1-3 provide the parts outside the CDR3, is EAAVTQSPRSKVAVTGGKVTLSCHQTNNHDYMYWYRQDTGHGLRLIHYSYVADSTEKGDIPDGYKASRPSQENFSLILELASLSQTAVYFCASSDTGAGNTLYFGEGSRLIVV.

For this clone: Genes and germline come from the mouse. The read ends 1 residue before the CDR3 terminus; that terminus is restored from the germline J gene. V usage is TRBV1 and J usage is TRBJ2-7; 9 positions agree with TRBD1. The CDR3 is 14 residues long. Germline CDR1 reads NSQYPW; CDR2 reads LRSPGD (reference sequence). J was trimmed by 2 bases and V by 4 bases; bases with no gene match: 3. The sequenced CDR3 bases are TGCACCTGCAGTGGCCGGGACAGGGCCTATGAACAGTAC. It codes for CTCSGRDRAYEQY. In full, the CDR3 reads CTCSGRDRAYEQYF.

As for this clone: Any gene name here is a mouse gene name. This CDR3 is CASSRDWGFQNTLYF. CDR3 DNA (partial): TGTGCCAGCAGCCGGGACTGGGGGTTTCAAAACACCTTGTAC. The rearrangement uses TRBV5 and TRBJ2-4; 11 bases fit TRBD2. The read halts 1 residue ahead of the CDR3 end, with the missing end drawn from the germline J gene. CDR1 is LGHNA, CDR2 YNLKQL, per germline (reference sequence). After removal of 4 bases from V and 2 bases from J, the junction contained 2 bases not matched to a gene. The length of the CDR3 is 15 residues.

This clone was counted once. Gene names are mouse gene names. The CDR3 extends 1 residue past the end of the read, so its final part is completed from the germline J gene. The chain employs TRBV5 and TRBJ2-3; possibly TRBD1 for D (6 bases). The germline V gene encodes CDR1 LGHNA and CDR2 YNLKQL (reference sequence). This CDR3 contains 13 residues. V was pared by 2 bases and J by 3 bases, with 6 bases between. This chain's CDR3 is CASSQQGAETLYF. Partial CDR3 DNA: TGTGCCAGCAGCCAACAGGGGGCAGAAACGCTGTAT.

Worth noting for this clone: The gene names here belong to mouse. The read finishes 1 residue shy of the CDR3 end, and the germline J gene is used to complete it. The rearrangement uses TRBV5 and TRBJ2-1; 12 positions match TRBD2. The V segment lost 4 bases and the J segment 3 bases; nucleotides outside the gene matches: 4. Germline assignment: CDR1 LGHNA and CDR2 YNLKQL (reference sequence). The CDR3 consists of 16 residues. The CDR3 is CASSPRDWGVYAEQFF. The CDR3 bases that were read are TGTGCCAGCAGCCCCCGGGACTGGGGGGTCTATGCTGAGCAGTTC.

Points on this clone: Gene and germline names: mouse. The read terminates 1 residue ahead of where the CDR3 ends, so the germline J gene completes it. The rearrangement uses TRBV3 and TRBJ2-3; 10 nucleotides agree with TRBD2. V lost 2 bases and J lost 1; bases outside the gene matches: 3. The CDR3 spans 16 residues. Germline V gene data show CDR1 as SNHLY and CDR2 as FYNGKV (reference sequence). The covered CDR3 bases are TGTGCCAGCAGCTTACCTGGGGGGGCGGGTGCAGAAACGCTGTAT. It codes for CASSLPGGAGAETLY. The CDR3, in full, reads CASSLPGGAGAETLYF.

Worth noting for this clone: Mouse gene names and germline throughout. The read halts 1 residue ahead of the CDR3 end, with the missing end drawn from the germline J gene. The genes are TRBV31 and TRBJ2-5; possibly TRBD1 for D (6 bases). Germline V gene lookup returns CDR1 GKSSPN and CDR2 SITVG. Trimming pared 8 bases from V and 4 bases from J, leaving 10 bases between. This CDR3 spans 11 amino acids. Incomplete CDR3 DNA: TGTGCCCGCCGGGACAAAGACACCCAGTAC. Translation: CARRDKDTQY. From start to end, the CDR3 is CARRDKDTQYF.

As to this clone: Mouse names are used for the genes. The CDR3 end is not reached by the read, which stops 1 residue before it; the germline J gene fills it in. The chain is built from TRBV5 and TRBJ2-4; 8 bases fit TRBD2. After removal of 4 bases from V and 4 bases from J, the junction contained 4 bases not matched to a gene. CDR3 size: 14 residues. Germline assignment: CDR1 LGHNA and CDR2 YNLKQL (reference sequence). The CDR3 is CASSPGTGENTLYF. The CDR3 bases that were read are TGTGCCAGCAGCCCCGGGACTGGAGAAAACACCTTGTAC.

With regard to this clone: Gene labels here are mouse ones. Sequencing ends 1 residue short of the CDR3 end; the germline J gene provides the rest. V is TRBV13-3 and J is TRBJ1-4; unclear D gene. Germline CDR1 reads NNHDY; CDR2 reads SYVADS. The CDR3 consists of 16 residues. Trimming pared 1 base from V and 0 bases from J, leaving 10 bases between. Partial CDR3 DNA: TGTGCCAGCAGTGATTGGCAGACAATTTCCAACGAAAGATTATTT. Protein: CASSDWQTISNERLF. The whole CDR3 is CASSDWQTISNERLFF.

As concerns this clone: Genes and germline are mouse. The sequenced fragment ends 1 residue before the CDR3 boundary, so the rest is inferred from the germline J gene. This rearrangement joins TRBV20 to TRBJ1-4, with 7 bases lining up with TRBD1. The junction had 3 bases not matched to a gene; V was cut back by 2 bases and J by 0 bases. Germline V gene sequence: CDR1 GFQATS, CDR2 STVNSAI. This CDR3 spans 15 amino acids. CDR3 amino acids: CGARPGQISNERLFF. The DNA read from the CDR3 is TGTGGTGCTAGGCCGGGACAGATTTCCAACGAAAGATTATTT. The complete variable domain, with remaining parts taken from reference TRBV20 and TRBJ1-4, reads GALVYQYPRRTICKSGTSMRMECQAVGFQATSVAWYRQSPQKTFELIALSTVNSAIKYEQNFTQEKFPISHPNLSFSSMTVLNAYLEDRGLYLCGARPGQISNERLFFGHGTKLSVL.

For this clone: Genes here carry mouse names. The read ends 1 residue before the CDR3 terminus; that terminus is restored from the germline J gene. This chain uses TRBV30 with TRBJ2-7; D may match TRBD1 or TRBD2 (6 bases each). The ends were cut back, 7 bases at V and 0 bases at J, with 13 bases in the middle. The CDR3 runs to 13 residues. The germline V gene encodes CDR1 SQVVS and CDR2 ANEGSEA. CDR3 bases read: TGTAGTTACTTAGGGGGGAGCTCCTATGAACAGTAC. Amino acid sequence: CSYLGGSSYEQY. The complete CDR3 protein is CSYLGGSSYEQYF. Supplemented by reference TRBV30 and TRBJ2-7, the full variable domain reads SVLLYQKPNRDICQSGTSLKIQCVADSQVVSMFWYQQFQEQSLMLMATANEGSEATYESGFTKDKFPISRPNLTFSTLTVNNARPGDSSIYFCSYLGGSSYEQYFGPGTRLTVL.

About this clone itself: Gene names refer to mouse genes. The observed sequence ends 1 residue before the CDR3 terminus, with the missing tail filled in from the germline J gene. V and J are TRBV19 and TRBJ2-1; D uncertain. Between the trimmed V and J ends, which lost 0 bases and 0 bases, there was a span of 7 bases. Germline V gives CDR1 FNHDT, CDR2 SITEND (reference sequence). The CDR3 has 15 residues. CDR3 region: CASSIATYNYAEQFF. The part of the CDR3 DNA that was read is TGTGCCAGCAGTATAGCCACATATAACTATGCTGAGCAGTTC.

With regard to this clone: Genes here carry mouse names. The read ends 1 residue early relative to the CDR3; the germline J gene fills the gap. This sequence joins TRBV5 and TRBJ2-5, with D perhaps matching TRBD2 (6 bases). The CDR3 sequence is 14 residues long. V dropped 0 bases and J dropped 6 bases, with 10 bases sitting between them. Per germline, CDR1 LGHNA and CDR2 YNLKQL (reference sequence). The CDR3 reads CASSQDLGVDTQYF. CDR3 DNA (partial): TGTGCCAGCAGCCAAGATTTGGGGGTTGACACCCAGTAC.

This clone has a single count. Genes and germline come from the mouse. The CDR3 goes on 1 residue after the read ends, and that part is filled in from the germline J gene. The V call is TRBV29, the J call TRBJ2-5; no clear D gene. The V gene's germline CDR1 is MSHET and CDR2 SYDVDS. Trimming cost V 1 base and J 6 bases, with 2 bases left between them. The CDR3 sequence is 11 residues long. CDR3 bases read: TGTGCTAGCAGTTTATGGGACACCCAGTAC. Amino acid sequence: CASSLWDTQY. The entire CDR3 sequence reads CASSLWDTQYF.

As to this clone: The gene symbols are mouse symbols. Coverage ceases 1 residue before the CDR3 finishes, and the germline J gene fills in the end. This chain connects TRBV3 to TRBJ2-7; 8 nucleotides align to TRBD2. The CDR3 consists of 13 residues. Germline loops: CDR1 SNHLY, CDR2 FYNGKV (reference sequence). V lost 0 bases and J lost 7; bases outside the gene matches: 2. The CDR3: CASSLAWGEEQYF. The DNA read from the CDR3 is TGTGCCAGCAGCTTAGCCTGGGGGGAGGAACAGTAC.

This clone was observed once. Gene names follow the mouse nomenclature. The sequence runs out 1 residue before the end of the CDR3; the remainder is reconstructed from the germline J gene. The chain couples TRBV13-2 to TRBJ1-1; 9 bases fit TRBD1. The CDR3 length is 13 residues. Germline CDR1 and CDR2: NNHNN and SYGAGS (reference sequence). The V segment lost 2 bases and the J segment 8 bases; nucleotides outside the gene matches: 4. CDR3: CASGDHRGHEVFF. The sequenced part of the CDR3 DNA is TGTGCCAGCGGTGACCACAGGGGGCATGAAGTCTTC.

Remarks on this clone: Gene and germline names: mouse. The read gets to within 1 residue of the CDR3 end, and the germline J gene fills in the rest. This chain uses TRBV16 with TRBJ2-4; tentatively, D is TRBD2 (6 bases). V lost 0 bases, J lost 6 bases, and 10 bases lay in between. The CDR3 totals 14 residues. CDR1 is SGHSA, CDR2 FRNQAP, per germline. The CDR3 bases that were read are TGTGCAAGCAGCTTAGAGGGGACTCGTAACACCTTGTAC. Protein sequence: CASSLEGTRNTLY. The full-length CDR3 reads as CASSLEGTRNTLYF.

On this clone itself: Gene names are the mouse ones. Read sequence stops 1 residue before the CDR3 end, and the germline J gene provides the missing end. Other DNA sequences in this specimen translate into the identical CDR3. The chain joins TRBV4 to TRBJ2-2; 8 positions agree with TRBD1. The trim removed 3 bases at V and 3 bases at J, leaving 3 bases unmatched. This CDR3 is built from 15 residues. Germline lookup yields CDR1 LGHDT and CDR2 YNNKQL (reference sequence). CDR3 region: CASSYRGQDTGQLYF. The covered CDR3 bases are TGTGCCAGCAGCTACAGGGGGCAGGACACCGGGCAGCTCTAC.

As regards this clone: The gene names here belong to mouse. The sequenced part of the CDR3 DNA is TGCACCTGCAGTGCAGGGACAGGGGTTCAAAACACCTTGTAC. It codes for CTCSAGTGVQNTLY. The full CDR3 sequence reads CTCSAGTGVQNTLYF. V gene TRBV1 combines with J gene TRBJ2-4; 9 nucleotides match TRBD1. The read halts 1 residue ahead of the CDR3 end, with the missing end drawn from the germline J gene. V lost 1 base and J lost 2; bases outside the gene matches: 1. The CDR3 runs to 15 residues. CDR1 and CDR2 (germline): NSQYPW, LRSPGD (reference sequence).

About this clone itself: Gene names are mouse gene names. The CDR3 goes on 1 residue after the read ends, and that part is filled in from the germline J gene. The rearrangement links TRBV4 to TRBJ1-6; 9 bases match TRBD1. TRBJ1-6 is placed among ORFs of uncertain function. The V and J ends lost 5 bases and 7 bases, in that order; junction bases with no gene match: 6. The V gene's germline CDR1 is LGHDT and CDR2 YNNKQL (reference sequence). CDR3 length equals 15 residues. CDR3 amino acids: CASSIRTGVNSPLYF. The sequenced CDR3 bases are TGTGCCAGCAGCATCCGGACAGGGGTGAATTCGCCCCTCTAC.

As regards this clone: Germline and genes here are mouse. With the read ending 1 residue before the CDR3 end, the germline J gene is used to fill in that end. The chain joins TRBV29 to TRBJ2-3; D might be TRBD1 (5 bases). This CDR3 is 14 amino acids long. From germline, CDR1 is MSHET and CDR2 SYDVDS. The V end was cut by 7 bases, the J end by 1 base, with 12 bases between. This chain's CDR3 is CASTDRTGAETLYF. The covered CDR3 bases are TGTGCTAGCACAGACAGAACTGGTGCAGAAACGCTGTAT.

Turning to this clone: Mouse gene names apply. The CDR3 end is not reached by the read, which stops 1 residue before it; the germline J gene fills it in. The V and J genes are TRBV17 and TRBJ2-5; 9 positions agree with TRBD2. CDR1 MNHDT and CDR2 YYDKIL come from the germline V gene. The ends lost 3 bases at V and 5 bases at J; junction bases unmatched: 3. The CDR3 runs to 14 residues. The CDR3: CASSSLGGPDTQYF. The CDR3 bases that were read are TGTGCTAGCAGTAGTTTGGGGGGGCCAGACACCCAGTAC.

Comments on this clone: Gene labels here are mouse ones. The observed sequence ends 1 residue before the CDR3 terminus, with the missing tail filled in from the germline J gene. The chain carries TRBV29 and TRBJ2-7; TRBD2 aligns across 11 bases. V shed 7 bases and J 4 bases; nucleotides not matched to a gene: 3. Germline loops: CDR1 MSHET, CDR2 SYDVDS. CDR3 size: 13 residues. The part of the CDR3 DNA that was read is TGTGCTAGCATATGGACTGGGGGGTATGAACAGTAC. This translates into CASIWTGGYEQY. The full CDR3 protein reads CASIWTGGYEQYF.

Remarks on this clone: All gene names here are mouse names. The read ends 1 residue early relative to the CDR3; the germline J gene fills the gap. The J gene is TRBJ2-2, the V gene TRBV2, with 9 bases aligning to TRBD2. The ends lost 2 bases at V and 0 bases at J; junction bases unmatched: 1. Germline V gene lookup returns CDR1 LGHNA and CDR2 YSYQKL. This CDR3 is built from 16 residues. CDR3 protein: CASSQNWGANTGQLYF. The part of the CDR3 DNA that was read is TGTGCCAGCAGCCAAAACTGGGGGGCAAACACCGGGCAGCTCTAC.